This T cell receptor beta chain originates from a study of blood T cell repertoires in COVID-19 (dated by TCRdb to 2018 to 2021). Broadly, across the study: The collaborator samples originated in the United States, Italy and Spain and spanned the acute and convalescent phases of COVID-19. Samples were obtained from the ongoing ImmuneRACE study (first 160 participants) and from over 1,000 subjects provided by 6 global collaborators. HLA class I and class II types, where available, came from metadata supplied by the sample provider rather than from assay-based typing. Deeply sampled blood TCRbeta repertoires from subjects exposed to, actively infected with, or recovered from COVID-19 were included in the dataset. The prospective study material was composed of cDNA or gDNA derived from T cells, B-cell-depleted T cells, or PBMCs. A de-identified subject ID, COVID-19 status, age in years and sex were almost always included in the sample metadata. The repertoires were made available in a free public database intended to serve as a resource for research on the immune response to SARS-CoV-2.

From its cysteine to its phenylalanine, the CDR3 spans 14 amino acids. The CDR3 DNA has 42 bases and is translated from base 1. The germline V gene (reference sequence) yields SEHNR for CDR1 and FQNEAQ for CDR2. V drops 4 bases and J drops 3 bases, leaving 9 bases in between. Results the study describes overall, beyond this receptor: The quantity of clinical and demographic metadata differed by source and by participant and was supplied without curation.

Points on this clone: The antigen it binds to is not known. Base qualities are missing; no much larger clone stands one base away.

TCRbeta CDR3 regions were amplified from genomic DNA by means of the immunoSEQ Assay, a bias-controlled multiplex PCR. In the authors' own workflow: The number of nucleated cells in each sample was estimated from the amplification of reference gene primers within the assay. To quantify the absolute abundance of each unique TCRbeta CDR3 rearrangement, sequence reads were collapsed and filtered. For each sample, productive Simpson clonality was calculated by taking the square root of Simpson's diversity index across productive rearrangements. TCRdb provides this immuneACCESS table in a form limited to in-frame rearrangements. Some clones are lacking; in checked studies, under half of them reflect an unresolved V gene, and why the rest are absent is not known. V and J calls and clone size are those listed in that table; D and trimming were worked out from the DNA. This sample gives around 100,000 clones in total; more than 85% of them show up just once. The ten largest clones capture 7.4% of the sample.

Collaborating institutions collected whole blood in K2EDTA tubes following their own protocols. For TCRbeta analysis, collaborators shipped samples in one of three forms: frozen whole blood, isolated PBMCs, or DNA extracted from either of those sample types. This TCR came from a man aged 30-40 years in a cohort sampled during active COVID-19. The chain is made from TRBV7-9 and TRBJ2-2; the best D guess is TRBD1, with 5 bases matching. The sequencing input was peripheral blood. The CDR3 in this case is CASSSLQDTGELFF. The DNA is as follows: TGTGCCAGCAGCTCCCTACAGGACACCGGGGAGCTGTTTTTT.